The 32 T cell receptor beta chains below were found in one sample sequenced in a study of identical twins. From the 5' RACE reads, TCRdb called clonotypes with MiXCR, one entry per CDR3 protein. The sample lists around 510,000 distinct CDR3 sequences, roughly an eighth occurring once. This same sample was also taken into another study, of yellow fever vaccine responses in identical twins.

Material: CD4+ T cells sorted from blood. The receptors come from a woman between 18 and 29 years old in good health.

This clonotype appeared many times. The chain recombines TRBV29-1 with TRBJ2-4; 9 bases line up with TRBD1. V trimming: 7 bases; J trimming: 8 bases; junction bases outside the gene matches: 3. In germline, CDR1 is SQVTM, CDR2 ANQGSEA. The length of the CDR3 is 11 residues. The CDR3 protein is CSARTGDIQYF. The DNA for the CDR3 is TGCAGCGCCAGGACAGGGGACATTCAGTACTTC.

This clonotype has only a few counts. V is TRBV20-1 and J is TRBJ2-3; 7 nucleotides align to TRBD1. The J segment lost 3 bases and the V segment lost 6 bases, leaving 6 bases of the junction unmatched. This CDR3 has 13 residues. CDR1 is DFQATT, CDR2 SNEGSKA, per germline (reference sequence). The CDR3, as DNA: TGCAGTGCCATGACAGGGTCAACAGATACGCAGTATTTT. Amino acids: CSAMTGSTDTQYF.

Here the CDR3 reads CASSESRGETQYF. Here the CDR3 DNA reads TGTGCCAGCAGTGAATCACGTGGGGAGACCCAGTACTTC. The chain uses TRBV25-1 and TRBJ2-5; no clear D gene. The ends were cut back, 1 base at V and 5 bases at J, with 8 bases in the middle. The germline V gene encodes CDR1 MGHDK and CDR2 SYGVNS. The CDR3 has 13 amino acids.

V and J are TRBV2 and TRBJ2-1, with D possibly being TRBD2 (6 bases). Trimming took off 6 bases at V and 9 bases at J, with 15 bases between the two ends. Germline CDR1 and CDR2: SNHLY and FYNNEI. This CDR3 spans 13 amino acids. CDR3 loop: CASSVAGGTEQFF. As DNA, the CDR3 is TGTGCCAGCAGCGTAGCAGGCGGGACTGAGCAGTTCTTC.

This rearrangement joins TRBV20-1 to TRBJ2-7; 9 bases are shared with TRBD1. This CDR3 region has 16 residues. The V segment lost 5 bases and the J segment 5 bases; nucleotides outside the gene matches: 16. From germline, CDR1 is DFQATT and CDR2 SNEGSKA (reference sequence). CDR3 sequence: CSAGGGTGTGINEQYF. In DNA, the CDR3 is TGCAGTGCTGGGGGGGGGACCGGGACAGGGATCAACGAGCAGTACTTC.

This clonotype has at least ten counts. The chain carries TRBV24-1 and TRBJ2-3; D unresolved. The CDR3 length is 13 residues. Trimming removed 1 base at V and 6 bases at J, with 7 bases between. Germline-derived CDR1 and CDR2 are KGHDR and SFDVKD. Here the CDR3 DNA reads TGTGCCACCAGTGATTTTCTCGGCGATACGCAGTATTTT. Its protein product is CATSDFLGDTQYF.

This clonotype was counted between two and nine times. The chain couples TRBV6-2 or TRBV6-3 to TRBJ2-2, with TRBD1 matching over 9 bases. Germline V gives CDR1 MNHEY, CDR2 SVGEGT. This CDR3 contains 15 residues. With V trimmed by 10 bases and J by 6 bases, 12 bases remained unmatched. CDR3 loop: CATLKRTGVAGELFF. The CDR3 bases are TGTGCCACCCTCAAACGGACAGGGGTGGCCGGGGAGCTGTTTTTT.

This clonotype was found a few times. Here the CDR3 reads CASSLAGGFTGELFF. CDR3 DNA sequence: TGTGCCAGCAGTCTAGCGGGAGGCTTCACCGGGGAGCTGTTTTTT. The J gene is TRBJ2-2, the V gene TRBV28; 11 bases map to TRBD2. V lost 5 bases to trimming and J lost 4 bases; unmatched junction nucleotides: 3. This CDR3 is 15 amino acids long. CDR1 is MDHEN, CDR2 SYDVKM, per germline.

This clonotype was seen a few times. The chain uses TRBV12-3 or TRBV12-4 and TRBJ2-7; TRBD2 might be the D (6 bases). The V gene lost 2 bases and the J gene lost 3 bases, with 14 bases spanning the gap. This CDR3 contains 15 residues. The CDR3 loop is CASSLIQGGGYEQYF. The CDR3 DNA is TGTGCCAGCAGTTTAATTCAGGGAGGCGGCTACGAGCAGTACTTC.

The V gene is TRBV20-1, the J gene TRBJ2-7; TRBD2 aligns across 12 bases. Germline trimming cut 1 base from V and 0 bases from J; bases unmatched to any gene: 4. Germline CDR1 reads DFQATT; CDR2 reads SNEGSKA (reference sequence). CDR3 size: 16 residues. The CDR3 here is CSARGTSGGLSYEQYF. CDR3 coding DNA: TGCAGTGCTAGAGGTACTAGCGGGGGGCTCTCCTACGAGCAGTACTTC.

The V and J genes are TRBV7-2 and TRBJ2-7; possibly TRBD2 for D (6 bases). Trimming removed 3 bases from V and 6 bases from J, with 9 bases in between. Germline assignment: CDR1 SGHTA and CDR2 FQGNSA. The CDR3 sequence is 12 residues long. The chain's CDR3 is CASSFGTLEQYF. The CDR3 nucleotides are TGTGCCAGCAGCTTTGGGACTCTCGAGCAGTACTTC.

The chain's CDR3 is CASSTTVMSGGANTGELFF. The CDR3 DNA is TGTGCCAGTAGTACCACTGTAATGTCCGGGGGAGCGAACACCGGGGAGCTGTTTTTT. The rearrangement links TRBV19 to TRBJ2-2; D perhaps matches TRBD2 (6 bases). Germline V gives CDR1 LNHDA, CDR2 SQIVND (reference sequence). V was pared by 4 bases and J by 0 bases, with 21 bases between. This CDR3 has 19 amino acids. Filled out from reference TRBV19 and TRBJ2-2, the complete variable domain reads DGGITQSPKYLFRKEGQNVTLSCEQNLNHDAMYWYRQDPGQGLRLIYYSQIVNDFQKGDIAEGYSVSREKKESFPLTVTSAQKNPTAFYLCASSTTVMSGGANTGELFFGEGSRLTVL.

This clonotype has ten or more counts. The V and J genes are TRBV3-1 and TRBJ2-5; 7 bases agree with TRBD1. Germline loops: CDR1 LGHDT, CDR2 YNNKEL (reference sequence). CDR3 length: 13 amino acids. Trimming at V came to 6 bases and at J to 4 bases, leaving 5 bases not matched to a gene. DNA for the CDR3: TGTGCCAGCAGGGAGACAGGGAGAGAGACCCAGTACTTC. The encoded protein is CASRETGRETQYF.

This clonotype was observed a few times. The chain combines TRBV5-1 with TRBJ2-3; the D gene is possibly TRBD1 (6 bases). V was pared by 4 bases and J by 3 bases, with 15 bases between. This CDR3 spans 15 amino acids. Germline-derived CDR1 and CDR2 are SGHRS and YFSETQ. CDR3 residues: CASSQLAGETDTQYF. The CDR3 coding sequence is TGCGCCAGCAGCCAGTTGGCAGGGGAGACAGATACGCAGTATTTT.

This clonotype was recorded a few times. The chain employs TRBV4-3 and TRBJ2-7, with 8 positions matching TRBD1. V was clipped by 5 bases and J by 2 bases; unmatched bases: 5. Germline assignment: CDR1 LGHNA and CDR2 YSLEER. This CDR3 has 14 amino acids. The CDR3 is CASSFRDRTYEQYF. CDR3 sequence (DNA): TGCGCCAGCAGCTTCCGGGACAGGACCTACGAGCAGTACTTC.

The rearrangement links TRBV7-2 to TRBJ2-6; tentatively, D is TRBD1 (6 bases). From germline, CDR1 is SGHTA and CDR2 FQGNSA. V was pared by 4 bases and J by 4 bases, with 8 bases between. This CDR3 is 14 amino acids long. CDR3 protein: CASSSGVGANVLTF. The CDR3, as DNA: TGTGCCAGCAGCTCAGGGGTAGGGGCCAACGTCCTGACTTTC.

This clonotype was seen at least ten times. V gene TRBV12-3 or TRBV12-4 combines with J gene TRBJ1-1, with 9 nucleotides matching TRBD1. The ends lost 5 bases at V and 1 base at J; junction bases unmatched: 5. CDR3 length: 15 amino acids. Here the CDR3 DNA reads TGTGCCAGCAGTCGGACAGGGGCCAAGAACACTGAAGCTTTCTTT. This sequence encodes CASSRTGAKNTEAFF.

The rearrangement joins TRBV7-2 to TRBJ2-3; 16 bases fit TRBD2. The CDR3 is 17 amino acids. With 4 bases clipped from V and 10 bases from J, the junction kept 11 bases outside the gene matches. CDR1 is SGHTA, CDR2 FQGNSA, per germline. CDR3 nucleotides: TGTGCCAGCAGCTCAGCGCCGGGACTAGCGGGGGGGCCTTCGCAGTATTTT. This encodes CASSSAPGLAGGPSQYF.

This clonotype was seen repeatedly, ten times or more. J is TRBJ2-2 and V is TRBV12-3 or TRBV12-4, with TRBD2 as a possible D gene (6 bases). The CDR3 loop spans 15 amino acids. Deletions cut 5 bases from V and 0 bases from J, with 10 bases between. The CDR3 sequence: CASSLGLANTGELFF. CDR3 bases: TGTGCCAGCAGTCTGGGACTTGCGAACACCGGGGAGCTGTTTTTT.

This clonotype showed up just a few times. The chain is built from TRBV10-3 and TRBJ2-1; 8 bases align to TRBD2. From germline, CDR1 is ENHRY and CDR2 SYGVKD. The CDR3 runs 16 residues. V lost 4 bases, J lost 6 bases, and 11 bases stayed unmatched. In DNA form, the CDR3 reads TGTGCCATCAGTGGAACAGCGGGAGACAATCTCAATGAGCAGTTCTTC. Amino acid sequence: CAISGTAGDNLNEQFF.

This clonotype has only a few counts. The chain couples TRBV5-1 to TRBJ2-6, with 13 bases matching TRBD2. Germline values: CDR1 SGHRS, CDR2 YFSETQ. This CDR3 is built from 20 residues. V gave up 4 bases and J gave up 0 bases; unmatched junction bases: 10. The CDR3 loop is CASSPRTSGGLSSGANVLTF. The CDR3 nucleotides read TGCGCCAGCAGCCCCCGGACTAGCGGGGGCCTTAGCTCTGGGGCCAACGTCCTGACTTTC.

The rearrangement joins TRBV9 to TRBJ1-1; the D is unclear. Between the trimmed V and J ends, which lost 2 bases and 1 base, there was a span of 9 bases. Germline lookup yields CDR1 SGDLS and CDR2 YYNGEE. The CDR3 covers 14 residues. The CDR3 DNA sequence: TGTGCCAGCAGCGTTGCCTGGGGGAACACTGAAGCTTTCTTT. This sequence encodes CASSVAWGNTEAFF.

The J gene is TRBJ2-7, the V gene TRBV5-1; D unresolved. The CDR3 has 15 amino acids. Looked up from germline, CDR1 is SGHRS and CDR2 is YFSETQ. Trimming stripped 0 bases from V and 2 bases from J, with 12 bases between. CDR3 amino acids: CASSLASGRTYEQYF. The CDR3 bases are TGCGCCAGCAGCTTGGCATCGGGTCGGACCTACGAGCAGTACTTC.

The chain joins TRBV7-8 to TRBJ2-4; unclear D gene. V dropped 2 bases and J dropped 3 bases, with 11 bases sitting between them. This CDR3 is built from 15 residues. The germline gives CDR1 SGHVS, CDR2 FQNEAQ. The CDR3 nucleotides are TGTGCCAGCAGCTTAATCTCCGGAGTCAAAAACATTCAGTACTTC. Translation: CASSLISGVKNIQYF. The variable domain in full, completed from reference TRBV7-8 and TRBJ2-4, reads GAGVSQSPRYKVAKRGQDVALRCDPISGHVSLFWYQQALGQGPEFLTYFQNEAQLDKSGLPSDRFFAERPEGSVSTLKIQRTQQEDSAVYLCASSLISGVKNIQYFGAGTRLSVL.

The V call is TRBV3-1, the J call TRBJ1-6; D not certain. The length of the CDR3 is 12 residues. CDR1 and CDR2 (germline): LGHDT, YNNKEL (reference sequence). V was clipped by 4 bases and J by 10 bases, with 8 bases between them. CDR3 region: CASSREESPLHF. The CDR3 DNA follows: TGTGCCAGCAGCCGGGAGGAGTCACCCCTCCACTTT.

This clonotype came up many times. The gene calls are TRBV29-1 and TRBJ1-2, with TRBD1 as a possible D gene (6 bases). The V end lost 4 bases, the J end lost 7 bases, and 10 bases lay between the germline ends. The CDR3 consists of 11 residues. CDR1 SQVTM and CDR2 ANQGSEA come from the germline V gene. In DNA, the CDR3 is TGCAGCGTTGCACAGGGTTTTGGCTACACCTTC. Translating it yields CSVAQGFGYTF.

The gene calls are TRBV30 and TRBJ2-2; no definite D call. The length of the CDR3 is 12 residues. The V gene lost 2 bases and the J gene lost 1 base, with 2 bases spanning the gap. CDR1 GTSNPN and CDR2 SVGIG come from the germline V gene (reference sequence). CDR3 in amino acids: CAWSKNTGELFF. The CDR3 DNA sequence: TGTGCCTGGAGTAAGAACACCGGGGAGCTGTTTTTT.

The rearrangement uses TRBV28 and TRBJ2-7; 7 bases map to TRBD1. Trimming at V came to 6 bases and at J to 6 bases, leaving 5 bases not matched to a gene. The CDR3 extends over 12 amino acids. The germline CDR1 and CDR2 sequences are MDHEN and SYDVKM. CDR3 residues: CASRPTGVEQYF. CDR3 bases: TGTGCCAGCAGACCTACAGGGGTCGAGCAGTACTTC.

CDR3 region: CATSDPGQASTDTQYF. CDR3 in DNA: TGTGCCACCAGTGACCCGGGACAGGCAAGCACAGATACGCAGTATTTT. The chain joins TRBV24-1 to TRBJ2-3; TRBD1 matches 8 bases. Trimming removed 4 bases from V and 0 bases from J; junction bases left unmatched: 5. Per the germline V gene, CDR1 is KGHDR and CDR2 is SFDVKD. There are 16 residues in the CDR3.

This clonotype was seen only a few times. The chain has TRBV27 and TRBJ1-5; D unclear. Germline V gene data show CDR1 as MNHEY and CDR2 as SMNVEV (reference sequence). The V gene lost 3 bases and the J gene lost 2 bases, with 11 bases spanning the gap. This CDR3 contains 15 residues. This CDR3 reads CASSFVGFGNQPQHF. The CDR3 DNA reads as TGTGCCAGCAGTTTCGTGGGGTTTGGCAATCAGCCCCAGCATTTT.

This clonotype was picked up many times. The genes are TRBV24-1 and TRBJ2-1; 12 positions agree with TRBD2. V trimming: 1 base; J trimming: 4 bases; junction bases outside the gene matches: 1. The CDR3 has 16 amino acids. Per germline, CDR1 KGHDR and CDR2 SFDVKD. The CDR3 sequence is CATSDFTSGRYNEQFF. For the CDR3, the DNA is TGTGCCACCAGTGATTTTACTAGCGGGAGGTACAATGAGCAGTTCTTC.

This clonotype turned up a few times. This rearrangement joins TRBV29-1 to TRBJ2-5; tentative D call: TRBD2 (5 bases). The CDR3 length is 13 residues. The germline V gene encodes CDR1 SQVTM and CDR2 ANQGSEA. V lost 5 bases and J lost 4, with 14 bases in between. This CDR3 reads CSVSAGDPETQYF. CDR3 DNA: TGCAGCGTTTCGGCCGGGGATCCAGAGACCCAGTACTTC.